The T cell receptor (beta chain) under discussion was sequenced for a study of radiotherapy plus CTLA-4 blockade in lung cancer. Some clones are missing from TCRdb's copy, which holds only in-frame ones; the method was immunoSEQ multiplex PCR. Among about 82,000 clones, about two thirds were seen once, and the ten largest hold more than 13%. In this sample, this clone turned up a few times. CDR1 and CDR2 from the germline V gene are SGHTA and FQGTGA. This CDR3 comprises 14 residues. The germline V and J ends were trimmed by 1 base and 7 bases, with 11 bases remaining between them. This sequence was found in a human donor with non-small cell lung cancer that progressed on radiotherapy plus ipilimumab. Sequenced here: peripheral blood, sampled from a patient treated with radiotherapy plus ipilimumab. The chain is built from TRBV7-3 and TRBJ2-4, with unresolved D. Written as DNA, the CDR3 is TGTGCCAGCAGCTTAAACGCAGACGGGAACATTCAGTACTTC. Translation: CASSLNADGNIQYF. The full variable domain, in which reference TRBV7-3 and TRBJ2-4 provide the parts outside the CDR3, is GAGVSQTPSNKVTEKGKYVELRCDPISGHTALYWYRQSLGQGPEFLIYFQGTGAADDSGLPNDRFFAVRPEGSVSTLKIQRTERGDSAVYLCASSLNADGNIQYFGAGTRLSVL.